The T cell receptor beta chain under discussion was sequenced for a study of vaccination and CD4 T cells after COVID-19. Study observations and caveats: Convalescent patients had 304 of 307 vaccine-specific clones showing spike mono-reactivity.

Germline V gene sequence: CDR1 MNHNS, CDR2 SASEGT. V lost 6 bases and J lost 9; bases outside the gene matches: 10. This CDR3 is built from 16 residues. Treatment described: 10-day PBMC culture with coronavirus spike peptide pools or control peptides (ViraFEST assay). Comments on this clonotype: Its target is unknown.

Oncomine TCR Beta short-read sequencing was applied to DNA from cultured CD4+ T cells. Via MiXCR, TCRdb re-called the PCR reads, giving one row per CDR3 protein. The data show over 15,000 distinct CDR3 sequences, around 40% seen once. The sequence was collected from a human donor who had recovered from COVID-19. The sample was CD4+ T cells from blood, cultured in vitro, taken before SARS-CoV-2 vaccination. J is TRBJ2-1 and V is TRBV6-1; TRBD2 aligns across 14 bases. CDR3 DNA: TGTGCCAGCAGGCGACTAGCGGGAGGGCCGGTCAGTGAGCAGTTCTTC. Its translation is CASRRLAGGPVSEQFF.